The entry that follows covers one TCR beta chain sequence. The antigen is not known. The source of the sample is a study of monozygotic twins with inflammatory bowel disease. Overall study findings and caveats: Patients got different immunosuppressive treatments, which may have made their repertoires more variable. Support for a single strong signal or clonotype associated with IBD was absent.

CDR1 and CDR2 (germline): SNHLY, FYNNEI. This CDR3 is 13 amino acids long. Each UMI harboured a 6-nucleotide sample barcode and was appended via template switching. Using the 5' RACE reads, TCRdb records one entry per CDR3 protein without DNA. This listing includes approximately 85,000 distinct CDR3 sequences. The chain combines TRBV2 with TRBJ2-7; TCRdb proposes TRBD1, but this gene call is untestable without DNA. The clonotype comes from a human donor with ulcerative colitis or Crohn's disease, or a healthy co-twin of an affected twin (not recorded which). Specimen: blood. The CDR3 protein is CASMGRGNYEQYF. Full variable domain (missing parts from reference TRBV2 and TRBJ2-7): EPEVTQTPSHQVTQMGQEVILRCVPISNHLYFYWYRQILGQKVEFLVSFYNNEISEKSEIFDDQFSVERPDGSNFTLKIRSTKLEDSAMYFCASMGRGNYEQYFGPGTRLTVT.